This T cell receptor beta chain came from a study of T cell changes during pregnancy in multiple sclerosis. Method: immunoSEQ multiplex PCR; TCRdb's copy keeps in-frame clones and lacks some. The sample shows tens of thousands of clones, approximately 90% of them seen only once. The CDR3 runs to 14 residues. After removal of 3 bases from V and 6 bases from J, the junction contained 6 bases not matched to a gene. Germline CDR1 and CDR2: MDHEN and SYDVKM. The V and J genes are TRBV28 and TRBJ2-7; TRBD1 aligns across 9 bases. This clonotype was obtained from a female donor with multiple sclerosis, enrolled in a pregnancy study. The sequences come from peripheral blood, collected before pregnancy. The CDR3 sequence is CASSLGQGRFEQYF. For the CDR3, the DNA is TGTGCCAGCAGTTTGGGACAGGGACGTTTCGAGCAGTACTTC.